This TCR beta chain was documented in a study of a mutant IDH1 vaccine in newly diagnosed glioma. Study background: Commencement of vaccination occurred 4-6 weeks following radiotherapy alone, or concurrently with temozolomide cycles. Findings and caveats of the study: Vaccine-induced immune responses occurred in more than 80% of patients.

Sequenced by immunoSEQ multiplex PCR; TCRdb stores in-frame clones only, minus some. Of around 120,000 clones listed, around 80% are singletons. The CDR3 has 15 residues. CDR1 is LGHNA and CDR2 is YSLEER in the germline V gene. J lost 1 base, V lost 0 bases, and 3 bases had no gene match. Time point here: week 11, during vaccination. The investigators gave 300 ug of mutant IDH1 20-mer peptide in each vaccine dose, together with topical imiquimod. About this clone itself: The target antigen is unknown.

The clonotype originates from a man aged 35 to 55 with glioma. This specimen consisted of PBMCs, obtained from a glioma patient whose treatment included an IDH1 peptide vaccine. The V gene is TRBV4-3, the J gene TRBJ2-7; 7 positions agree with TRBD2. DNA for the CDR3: TGCGCCAGCAGCCAAGATCGGCGGGGGTCCTACGAGCAGTACTTC. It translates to CASSQDRRGSYEQYF.